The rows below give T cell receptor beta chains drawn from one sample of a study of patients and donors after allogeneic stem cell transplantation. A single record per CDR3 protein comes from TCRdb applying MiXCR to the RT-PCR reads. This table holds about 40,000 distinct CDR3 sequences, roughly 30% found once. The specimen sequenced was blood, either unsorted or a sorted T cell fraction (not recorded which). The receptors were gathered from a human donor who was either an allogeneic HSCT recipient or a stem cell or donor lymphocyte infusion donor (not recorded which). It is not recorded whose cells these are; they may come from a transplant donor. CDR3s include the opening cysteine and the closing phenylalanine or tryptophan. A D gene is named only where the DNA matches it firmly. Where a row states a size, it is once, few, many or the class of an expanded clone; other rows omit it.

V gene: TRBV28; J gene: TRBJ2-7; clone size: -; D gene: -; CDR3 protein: CASSFSVLRDGPYEQYF; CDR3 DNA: TGTGCCAGCAGTTTCTCTGTACTCCGGGACGGTCCCTACGAGCAGTACTTC
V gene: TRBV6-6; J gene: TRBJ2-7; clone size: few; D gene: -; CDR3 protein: CASSYSDASYEQYF; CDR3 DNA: TGTGCCAGCAGTTACTCGGACGCCTCCTACGAGCAGTACTTC
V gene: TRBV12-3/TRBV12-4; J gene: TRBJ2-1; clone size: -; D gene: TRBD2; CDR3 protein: CASSSSGRLRNEQFF; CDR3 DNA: TGTGCCAGCAGTTCTAGCGGGAGATTAAGAAATGAGCAGTTCTTC
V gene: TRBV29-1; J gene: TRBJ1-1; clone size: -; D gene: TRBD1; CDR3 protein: CSVPRGLANTEAFF; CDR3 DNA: TGCAGCGTACCCAGGGGGCTGGCGAACACTGAAGCTTTCTTT
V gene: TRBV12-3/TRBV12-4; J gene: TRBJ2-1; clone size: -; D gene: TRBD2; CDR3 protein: CASSFPRLAPSYNEQFF; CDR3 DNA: TGTGCCAGCAGTTTCCCCCGACTAGCACCCTCCTACAATGAGCAGTTCTTC
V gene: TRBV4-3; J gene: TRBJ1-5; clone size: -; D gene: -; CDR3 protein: CASSQDGQLNQPQHF; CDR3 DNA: TGCGCCAGCAGCCAAGATGGACAGCTCAATCAGCCCCAGCATTTT
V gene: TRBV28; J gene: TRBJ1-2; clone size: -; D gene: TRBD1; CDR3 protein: CASSPTGQNYGYTF; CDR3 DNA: TGTGCCAGCAGCCCGACGGGACAGAACTATGGCTACACCTTC
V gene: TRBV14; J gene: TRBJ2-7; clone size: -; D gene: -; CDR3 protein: CASSQASYEQYF; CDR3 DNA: TGTGCCAGCAGCCAAGCTTCCTACGAGCAGTACTTC
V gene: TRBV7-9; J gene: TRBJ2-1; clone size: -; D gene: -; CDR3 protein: CASSFSGREQFF; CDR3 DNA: TGTGCCAGCAGCTTCTCGGGGCGTGAGCAGTTCTTC
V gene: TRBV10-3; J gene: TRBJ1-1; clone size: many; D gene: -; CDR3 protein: CAIRLSFDRNTEAFF; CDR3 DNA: TGTGCCATCAGGCTTTCTTTCGATCGGAACACTGAAGCTTTCTTT
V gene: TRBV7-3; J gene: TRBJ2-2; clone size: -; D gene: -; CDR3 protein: CASSLKTGELFF; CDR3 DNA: TGTGCCAGCAGCTTAAAGACCGGGGAGCTGTTTTTT
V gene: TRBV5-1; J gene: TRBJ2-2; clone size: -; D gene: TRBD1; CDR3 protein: CASSFDPGQRSNTGELFF; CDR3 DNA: TGCGCCAGCAGCTTTGACCCGGGACAGAGGTCGAACACCGGGGAGCTGTTTTTT
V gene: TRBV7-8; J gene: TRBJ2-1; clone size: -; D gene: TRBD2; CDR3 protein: CASSFWEGTLEIYNEQFF; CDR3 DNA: TGTGCCAGCAGCTTTTGGGAGGGCACCCTCGAAATATACAATGAGCAGTTCTTC
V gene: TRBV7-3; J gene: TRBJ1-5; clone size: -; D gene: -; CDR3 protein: CASSLSGRQPQHF; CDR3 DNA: TGTGCCAGCAGCTTATCTGGCCGGCAGCCCCAGCATTTT
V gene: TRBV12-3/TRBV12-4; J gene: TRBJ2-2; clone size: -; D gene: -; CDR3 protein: CASSPQNTGELFF; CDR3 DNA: TGTGCCAGCAGTCCCCAGAACACCGGGGAGCTGTTTTTT
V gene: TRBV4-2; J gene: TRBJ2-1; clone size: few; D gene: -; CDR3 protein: CASSQRTILDEQFF; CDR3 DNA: TGTGCCAGCAGCCAGAGGACTATTCTCGATGAGCAGTTCTTC
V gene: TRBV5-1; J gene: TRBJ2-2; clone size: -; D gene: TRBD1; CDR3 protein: CASSSGQGHTGELFF; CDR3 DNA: TGCGCCAGCAGCTCGGGACAGGGTCACACCGGGGAGCTGTTTTTT
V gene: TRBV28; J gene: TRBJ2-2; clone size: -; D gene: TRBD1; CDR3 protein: CASRRLDRGQRELFF; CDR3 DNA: TGCGCCAGCAGACGCTTAGACAGGGGGCAAAGGGAGCTGTTTTTT
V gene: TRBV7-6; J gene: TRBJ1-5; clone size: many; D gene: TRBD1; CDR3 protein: CASSFRQGLGQPQHF; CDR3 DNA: TGTGCCAGCAGCTTCAGACAGGGGTTGGGTCAGCCCCAGCATTTT
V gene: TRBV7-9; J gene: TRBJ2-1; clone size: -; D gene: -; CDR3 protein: CASSFGVNNEQFF; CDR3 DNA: TGTGCCAGCAGCTTTGGGGTTAACAATGAGCAGTTCTTC
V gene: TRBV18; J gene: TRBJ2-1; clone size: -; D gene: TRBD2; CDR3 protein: CASSPPVSASGPGSEQFF; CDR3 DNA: TGTGCCAGCTCACCACCGGTCTCTGCTAGCGGTCCAGGGAGTGAGCAGTTCTTC
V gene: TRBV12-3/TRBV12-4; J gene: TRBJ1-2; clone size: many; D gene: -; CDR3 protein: CASSLDNYGYTF; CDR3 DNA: TGTGCCAGCAGCCTCGACAACTATGGCTACACCTTC
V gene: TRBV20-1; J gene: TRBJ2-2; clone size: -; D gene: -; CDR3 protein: CSGRRGAPGTGELFF; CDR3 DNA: TGCAGTGGGCGTAGGGGCGCCCCAGGCACCGGGGAGCTGTTTTTT
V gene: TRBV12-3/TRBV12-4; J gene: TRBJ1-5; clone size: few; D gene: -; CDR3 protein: CASSFTNSNQPQHF; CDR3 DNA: TGTGCCAGCAGTTTCACAAATAGCAATCAGCCCCAGCATTTT
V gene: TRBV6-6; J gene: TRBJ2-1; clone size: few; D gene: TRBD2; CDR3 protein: CASLDGRPYNEQFF; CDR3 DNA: TGTGCCAGCCTCGACGGGAGGCCCTACAATGAGCAGTTCTTC
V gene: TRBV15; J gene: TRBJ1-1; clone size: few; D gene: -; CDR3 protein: CATGPRSTEAFF; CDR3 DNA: TGTGCCACAGGGCCGAGGAGCACTGAAGCTTTCTTT
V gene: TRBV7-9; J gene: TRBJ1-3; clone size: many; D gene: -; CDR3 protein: CASSLRQYSGNTIYF; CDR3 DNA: TGTGCCAGCAGCCTCCGACAGTACTCTGGAAACACCATATATTTT
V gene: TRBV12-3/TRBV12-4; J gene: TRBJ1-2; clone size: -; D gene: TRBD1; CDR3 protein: CASTSGQGSIYGYTF; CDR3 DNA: TGTGCCAGCACCTCCGGACAGGGTAGTATCTATGGCTACACCTTC
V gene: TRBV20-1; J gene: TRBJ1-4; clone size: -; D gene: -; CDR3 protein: CAEGRGPNEKLFF; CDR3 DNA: TGCGCCGAGGGCCGGGGCCCTAATGAAAAACTGTTTTTT
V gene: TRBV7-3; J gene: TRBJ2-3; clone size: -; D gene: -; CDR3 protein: CASSLTPTGRGLTDTQYF; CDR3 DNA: TGTGCCAGCAGCTTAACTCCGACAGGGAGGGGTCTCACAGATACGCAGTATTTT
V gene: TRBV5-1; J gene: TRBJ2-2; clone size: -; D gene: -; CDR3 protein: CASSLVPTGGSGELFF; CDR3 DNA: TGCGCCAGCAGCTTGGTGCCGACGGGGGGCTCCGGGGAGCTGTTTTTT
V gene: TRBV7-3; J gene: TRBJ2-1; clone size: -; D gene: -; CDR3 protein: CASSLNNGKFYNEQFF; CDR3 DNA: TGTGCCAGCAGCTTAAACAATGGGAAGTTTTACAATGAGCAGTTCTTC
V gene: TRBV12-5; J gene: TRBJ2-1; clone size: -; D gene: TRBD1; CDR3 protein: CASGLGQGYNEQFF; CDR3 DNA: TGTGCTAGTGGTTTGGGACAGGGGTACAATGAGCAGTTCTTC
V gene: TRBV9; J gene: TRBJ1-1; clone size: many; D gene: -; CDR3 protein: CASSASSGNTEAFF; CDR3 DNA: TGTGCCAGCAGCGCTTCTTCTGGGAACACTGAAGCTTTCTTT
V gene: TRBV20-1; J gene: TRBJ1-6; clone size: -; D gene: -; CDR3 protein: CSAPLPGLSYNSPLHF; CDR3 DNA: TGCAGTGCTCCCCTACCGGGGCTCTCCTATAATTCACCCCTCCACTTT
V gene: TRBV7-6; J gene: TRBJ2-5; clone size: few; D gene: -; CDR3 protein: CASSSGTQYF; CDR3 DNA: TGTGCCAGCAGCTCCGGGACCCAGTACTTC
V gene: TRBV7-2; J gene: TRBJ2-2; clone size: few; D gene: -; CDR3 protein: CASSLVFVSGELFF; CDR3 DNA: TGTGCCAGCAGCTTAGTTTTTGTTTCCGGGGAGCTGTTTTTT